The clone carrying this TCR beta chain is medium-sized within its sample. The antigen is unknown. This sample was included in a study of human T cells and chemical hapten exposure. Notes on the study in general: More PT1 expanded TCRs went with higher patch test scores.

MiXCR, applied by TCRdb to the RACE reads, yields one record per CDR3 protein. The top ten hold 11% to 15% of the sample, which has 35,000 to 50,000 distinct CDR3 sequences, around a tenth seen once. Time point: patch test 2, 6 weeks after DPC sensitization. Treatment indicated: therapeutic diphenylcyclopropenone sensitization with weekly scalp DPC. Sequencing started from total RNA isolated from unfractionated whole blood. This sequence originates from a woman in her 30s with alopecia areata. Some clones in this sample may be carry-over from other donors' samples. This specimen was whole blood, taken in connection with sensitization to the hapten diphenylcyclopropenone (DPC).

CDR3 amino acids: CASSSPSGLAGGPRNEQFF. Here the CDR3 DNA reads TGTGCCAGCAGCTCACCCTCGGGACTAGCGGGGGGGCCTAGGAATGAGCAGTTCTTC. J is TRBJ2-1 and V is TRBV11-2, with 16 bases matching TRBD2. The J segment lost 7 bases and the V segment lost 4 bases, leaving 13 bases of the junction unmatched. This CDR3 has 19 amino acids. Germline-derived CDR1 and CDR2 are SGHAT and FQNNGV.